A selection of T cell receptor beta chains follows, all from one sample in a study of early T cells in non-severe SARS-CoV-2 infection. TCRdb passed the 5' RACE reads through MiXCR, listing each CDR3 protein once. The sample carries tens of thousands of distinct CDR3 sequences, roughly 14% recorded once. Sample: whole blood. Source of these receptors: an adult who was a healthcare worker with PCR-confirmed SARS-CoV-2 infection or an uninfected control (not recorded which). Each CDR3 is given with its conserved first and last residue. D genes are given only for firm matches. Some rows have no size entry. The others give once, few or many, or a class for an expanded clone.

D	J	V	size	CDR3	DNA
-	TRBJ1-3	TRBV11-2	many	CASSLLGFSSGNTIYF	TGTGCCAGCAGCTTATTGGGGTTTAGCTCTGGAAACACCATATATTTT
-	TRBJ1-3	TRBV20-1	few	CSASRGTGNTIYF	TGCAGTGCTAGTAGGGGGACTGGAAACACCATATATTTT
-	TRBJ2-1	TRBV28	few	CASSLRYEQFF	TGTGCCAGCAGTCTGCGGTATGAGCAGTTCTTC
-	TRBJ1-1	TRBV6-1	-	CASKGLLVNTEAFF	TGTGCCAGCAAGGGGTTGCTGGTGAACACTGAAGCTTTCTTT
TRBD2	TRBJ2-5	TRBV7-9	-	CASSQGLAETQYF	TGTGCCAGCAGCCAGGGACTAGCAGAGACCCAGTACTTC
-	TRBJ2-3	TRBV28	once	CASSPPSSGLGGRNTQYF	TGTGCCAGCAGTCCGCCGTCCTCGGGACTAGGGGGCAGGAATACGCAGTATTTT
-	TRBJ1-2	TRBV5-1	-	CASSLGQRTYGYTF	TGCGCCAGCAGCTTGGGCCAGCGGACCTATGGCTACACCTTC
TRBD2	TRBJ2-5	TRBV6-5	many	CASSRPAGEQETQYF	TGTGCCAGCAGCCGACCCGCGGGGGAACAAGAGACCCAGTACTTC
-	TRBJ2-3	TRBV5-1	-	CASNSQGLGDTQYF	TGCGCCAGCAACTCCCAAGGACTGGGAGATACGCAGTATTTT
TRBD1	TRBJ1-1	TRBV12-3/TRBV12-4	-	CASSFQGQGLEAFF	TGTGCCAGCAGTTTTCAGGGACAGGGCCTTGAAGCTTTCTTT
-	TRBJ2-5	TRBV20-1	few	CSAGTPGGQETQYF	TGCAGTGCTGGGACTCCTGGGGGCCAAGAGACCCAGTACTTC